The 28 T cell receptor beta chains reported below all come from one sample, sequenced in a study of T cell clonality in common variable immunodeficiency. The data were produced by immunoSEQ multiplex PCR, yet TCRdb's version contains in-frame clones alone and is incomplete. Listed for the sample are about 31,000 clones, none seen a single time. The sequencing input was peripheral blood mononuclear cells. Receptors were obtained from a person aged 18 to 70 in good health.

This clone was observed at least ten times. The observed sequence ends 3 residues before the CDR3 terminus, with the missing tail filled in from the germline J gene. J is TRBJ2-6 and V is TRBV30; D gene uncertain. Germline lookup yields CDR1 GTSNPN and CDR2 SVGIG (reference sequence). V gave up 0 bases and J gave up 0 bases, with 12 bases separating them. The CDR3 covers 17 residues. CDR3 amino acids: CAWSVNSFLSGANVLTF. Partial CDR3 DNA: TGTGCCTGGAGTGTAAACAGTTTTCTCTCTGGGGCCAACGTC. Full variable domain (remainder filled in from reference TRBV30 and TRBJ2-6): SQTIHQWPATLVQPVGSPLSLECTVEGTSNPNLYWYRQAAGRGLQLLFYSVGIGQISSEVPQNLSASRPQDRQFILSSKKLLLSDSGFYLCAWSVNSFLSGANVLTFGAGSRLTVL.

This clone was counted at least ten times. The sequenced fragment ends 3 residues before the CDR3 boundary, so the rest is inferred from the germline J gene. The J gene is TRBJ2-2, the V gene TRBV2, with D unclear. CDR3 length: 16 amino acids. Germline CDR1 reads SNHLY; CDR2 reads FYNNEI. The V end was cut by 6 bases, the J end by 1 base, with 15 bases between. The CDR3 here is CASSVGGPRNTGELFF. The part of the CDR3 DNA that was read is TGTGCCAGCAGCGTTGGCGGCCCCAGGAACACCGGGGAG. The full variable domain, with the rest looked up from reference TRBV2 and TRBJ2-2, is EPEVTQTPSHQVTQMGQEVILRCVPISNHLYFYWYRQILGQKVEFLVSFYNNEISEKSEIFDDQFSVERPDGSNFTLKIRSTKLEDSAMYFCASSVGGPRNTGELFFGEGSRLTVL.

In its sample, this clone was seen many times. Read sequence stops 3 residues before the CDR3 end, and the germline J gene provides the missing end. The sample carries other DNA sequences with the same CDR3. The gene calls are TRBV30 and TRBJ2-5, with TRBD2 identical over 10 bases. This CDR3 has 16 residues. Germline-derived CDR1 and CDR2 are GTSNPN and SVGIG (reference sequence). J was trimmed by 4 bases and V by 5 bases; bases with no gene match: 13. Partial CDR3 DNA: TGTGCCTGGCGCAGGAGTAGCGGGGGGCAAATAGAGACC. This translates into CAWRRSSGGQIET. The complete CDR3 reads CAWRRSSGGQIETQYF.

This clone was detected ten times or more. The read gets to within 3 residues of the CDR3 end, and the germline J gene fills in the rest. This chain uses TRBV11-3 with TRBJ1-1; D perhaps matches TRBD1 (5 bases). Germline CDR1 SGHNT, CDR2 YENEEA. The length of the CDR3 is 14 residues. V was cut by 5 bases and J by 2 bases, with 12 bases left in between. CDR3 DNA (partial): TGTGCCAGCAGCCCAGACAGTTCCAACACTGAA. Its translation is CASSPDSSNTE. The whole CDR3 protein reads CASSPDSSNTEAFF.

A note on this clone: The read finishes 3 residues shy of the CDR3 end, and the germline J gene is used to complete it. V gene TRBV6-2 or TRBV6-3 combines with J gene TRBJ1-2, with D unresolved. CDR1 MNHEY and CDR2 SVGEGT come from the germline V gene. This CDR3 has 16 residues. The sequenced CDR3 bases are TGTGCCAGCAGTCGGACTAGCGGGGAAGGCACAGATACC. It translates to CASSRTSGEGTDT. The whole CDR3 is CASSRTSGEGTDTYTF.

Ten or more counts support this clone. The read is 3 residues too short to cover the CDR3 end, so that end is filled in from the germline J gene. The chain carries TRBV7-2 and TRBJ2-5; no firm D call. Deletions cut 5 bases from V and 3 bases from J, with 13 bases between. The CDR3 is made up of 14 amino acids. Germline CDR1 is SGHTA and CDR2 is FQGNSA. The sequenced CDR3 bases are TGTGCCAGCAGCCCCCCCCACACCGAAGAGACC. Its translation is CASSPPHTEET. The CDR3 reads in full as CASSPPHTEETQYF.

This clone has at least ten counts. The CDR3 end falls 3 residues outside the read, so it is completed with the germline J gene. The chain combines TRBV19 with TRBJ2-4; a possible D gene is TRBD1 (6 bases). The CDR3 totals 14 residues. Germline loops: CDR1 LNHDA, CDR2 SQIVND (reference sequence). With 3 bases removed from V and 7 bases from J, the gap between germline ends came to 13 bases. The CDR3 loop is CASSMGYRENIQYF. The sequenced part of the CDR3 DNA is TGTGCCAGTAGTATGGGTTACAGGGAGAACATT.

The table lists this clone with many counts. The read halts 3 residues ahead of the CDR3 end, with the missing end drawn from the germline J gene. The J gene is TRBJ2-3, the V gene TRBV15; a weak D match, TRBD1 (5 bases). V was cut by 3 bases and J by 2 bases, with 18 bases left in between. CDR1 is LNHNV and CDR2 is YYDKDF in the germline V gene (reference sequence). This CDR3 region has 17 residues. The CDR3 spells CATSSRIGASVTDTQYF. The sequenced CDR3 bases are TGTGCCACCAGCAGTAGGATTGGGGCCAGTGTCACAGATACG.

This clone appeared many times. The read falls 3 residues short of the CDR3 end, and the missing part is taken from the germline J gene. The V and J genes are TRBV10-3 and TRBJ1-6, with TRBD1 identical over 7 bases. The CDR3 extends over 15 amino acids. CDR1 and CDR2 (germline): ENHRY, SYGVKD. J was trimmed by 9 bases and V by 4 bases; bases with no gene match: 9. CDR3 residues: CAISAPGTAGSPLHF. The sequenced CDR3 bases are TGTGCCATCAGTGCCCCCGGGACAGCTGGTTCACCC.

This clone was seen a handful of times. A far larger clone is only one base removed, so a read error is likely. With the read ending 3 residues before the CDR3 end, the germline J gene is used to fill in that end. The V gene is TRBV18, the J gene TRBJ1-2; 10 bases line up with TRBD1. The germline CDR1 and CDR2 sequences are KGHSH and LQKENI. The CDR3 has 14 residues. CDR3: CARSPRDRGYGYTF. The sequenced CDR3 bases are TGTGCCCGCTCACCGAGGGACAGGGGCTATGGC.

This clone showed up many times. The part of the CDR3 DNA that was read is TGCAGTGCGGAGACTAGCGGGAGGGCCACAGATACG. Its translation is CSAETSGRATDT. The full-length CDR3 reads as CSAETSGRATDTQYF. The chain links TRBV20-1 to TRBJ2-3, with TRBD2 matching 14 bases. The DNA ends 3 residues before the CDR3 does, and the rest of the CDR3 is filled in from the germline J gene. Germline CDR1 DFQATT, CDR2 SNEGSKA (reference sequence). The CDR3 has 15 amino acids. Trimming at V came to 6 bases and at J to 2 bases, leaving 4 bases not matched to a gene.

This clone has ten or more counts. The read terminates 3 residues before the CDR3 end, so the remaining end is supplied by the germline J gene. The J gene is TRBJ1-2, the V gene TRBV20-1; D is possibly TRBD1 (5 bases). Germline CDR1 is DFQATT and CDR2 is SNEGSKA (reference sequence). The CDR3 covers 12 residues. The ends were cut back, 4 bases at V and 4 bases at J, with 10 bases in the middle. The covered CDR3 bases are TGCAGTGCTACCTCCGACAGCTATGGC. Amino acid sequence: CSATSDSYG. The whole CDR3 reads CSATSDSYGYTF.

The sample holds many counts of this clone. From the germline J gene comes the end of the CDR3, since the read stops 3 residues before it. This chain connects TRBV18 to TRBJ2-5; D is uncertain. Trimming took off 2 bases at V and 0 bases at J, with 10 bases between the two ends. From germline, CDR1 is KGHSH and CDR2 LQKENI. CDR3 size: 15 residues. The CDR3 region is CASSPSHADQETQYF. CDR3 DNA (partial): TGTGCCAGCTCACCATCCCATGCAGACCAAGAGACC. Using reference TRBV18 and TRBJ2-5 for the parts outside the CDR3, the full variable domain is NAGVMQNPRHLVRRRGQEARLRCSPMKGHSHVYWYRQLPEEGLKFMVYLQKENIIDESGMPKERFSAEFPKEGPSILRIQQVVRGDSAAYFCASSPSHADQETQYFGPGTRLLVL.

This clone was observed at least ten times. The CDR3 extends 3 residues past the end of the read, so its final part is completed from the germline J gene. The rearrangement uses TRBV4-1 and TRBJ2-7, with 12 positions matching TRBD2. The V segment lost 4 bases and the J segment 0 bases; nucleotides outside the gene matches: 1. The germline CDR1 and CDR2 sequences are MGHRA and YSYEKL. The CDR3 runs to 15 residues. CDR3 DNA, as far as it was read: TGCGCCAGCAGCCTGACTAGCGGGAGCTCCTACGAG. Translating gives CASSLTSGSSYE. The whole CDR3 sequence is CASSLTSGSSYEQYF.

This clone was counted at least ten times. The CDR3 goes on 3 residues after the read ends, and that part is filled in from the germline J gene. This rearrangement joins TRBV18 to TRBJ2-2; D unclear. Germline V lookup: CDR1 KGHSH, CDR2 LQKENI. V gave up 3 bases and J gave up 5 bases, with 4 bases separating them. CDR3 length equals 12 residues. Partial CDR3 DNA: TGTGCCAGCTCACCTCAAACCGGGGAG. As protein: CASSPQTGE. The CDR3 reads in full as CASSPQTGELFF.

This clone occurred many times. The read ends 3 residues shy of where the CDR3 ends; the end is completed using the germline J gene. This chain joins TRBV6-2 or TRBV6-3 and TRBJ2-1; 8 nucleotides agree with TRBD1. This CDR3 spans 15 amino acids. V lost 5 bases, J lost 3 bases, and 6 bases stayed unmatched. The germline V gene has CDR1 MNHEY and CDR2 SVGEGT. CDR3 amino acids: CASSDPGTGYNEQFF. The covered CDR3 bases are TGTGCCAGCAGTGACCCTGGGACAGGCTACAATGAG.

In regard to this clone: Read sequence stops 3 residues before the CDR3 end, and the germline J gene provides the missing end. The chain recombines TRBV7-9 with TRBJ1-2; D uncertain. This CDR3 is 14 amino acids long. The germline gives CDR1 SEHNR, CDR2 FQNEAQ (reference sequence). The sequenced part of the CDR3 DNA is TGTGCCAGCAGCTTAGCTAGCGGGGTAGGCGAC. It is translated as CASSLASGVGD. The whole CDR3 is CASSLASGVGDYTF. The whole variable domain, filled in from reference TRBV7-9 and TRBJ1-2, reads DTGVSQNPRHKITKRGQNVTFRCDPISEHNRLYWYRQTLGQGPEFLTYFQNEAQLEKSRLLSDRFSAERPKGSFSTLEIQRTEQGDSAMYLCASSLASGVGDYTFGSGTRLTVV.

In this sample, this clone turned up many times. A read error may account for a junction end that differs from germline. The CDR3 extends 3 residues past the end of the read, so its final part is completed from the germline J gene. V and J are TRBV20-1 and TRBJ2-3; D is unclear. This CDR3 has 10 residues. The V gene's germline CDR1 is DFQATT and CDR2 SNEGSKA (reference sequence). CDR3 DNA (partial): TGCAGTGCCAATCCAGAGACG. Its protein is CSANPET. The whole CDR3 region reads CSANPETQYF.

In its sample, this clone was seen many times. CDR3 DNA, as far as it was read: TGCAGTGCTAAACCAGCGGGGGGCAAAGAGACG. Amino acid sequence: CSAKPAGGKET. The full CDR3 reads CSAKPAGGKETQYF. The chain is built from TRBV20-1 and TRBJ2-3; 9 bases align to TRBD2. The CDR3 end is not reached by the read, which stops 3 residues before it; the germline J gene fills it in. This CDR3 is built from 14 residues. The germline V gene encodes CDR1 DFQATT and CDR2 SNEGSKA (reference sequence).

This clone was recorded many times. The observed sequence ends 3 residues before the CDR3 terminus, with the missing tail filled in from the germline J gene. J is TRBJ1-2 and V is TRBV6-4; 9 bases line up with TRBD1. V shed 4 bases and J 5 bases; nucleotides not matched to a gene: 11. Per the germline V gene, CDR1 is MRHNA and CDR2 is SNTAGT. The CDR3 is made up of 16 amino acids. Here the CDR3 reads CASSATGGRRSYGYTF. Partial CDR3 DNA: TGTGCCAGCAGTGCTACAGGGGGCAGGAGATCTTATGGC.

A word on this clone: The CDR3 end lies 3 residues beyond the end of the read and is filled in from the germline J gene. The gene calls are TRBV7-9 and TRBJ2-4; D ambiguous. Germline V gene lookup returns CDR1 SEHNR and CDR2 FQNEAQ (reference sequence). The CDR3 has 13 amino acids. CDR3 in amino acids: CASSNDTPYGQYF. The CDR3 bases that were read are TGTGCCAGCAGCAACGACACTCCCTATGGT.

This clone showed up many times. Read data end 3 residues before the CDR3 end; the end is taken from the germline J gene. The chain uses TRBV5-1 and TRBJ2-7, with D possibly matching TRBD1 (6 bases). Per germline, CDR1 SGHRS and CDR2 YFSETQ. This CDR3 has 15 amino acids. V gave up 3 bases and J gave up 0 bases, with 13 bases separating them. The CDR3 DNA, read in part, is TGCGCCAGCAGCTCGACTCAGGGGTTCTCCTACGAG. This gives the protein CASSSTQGFSYE. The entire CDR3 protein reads CASSSTQGFSYEQYF.

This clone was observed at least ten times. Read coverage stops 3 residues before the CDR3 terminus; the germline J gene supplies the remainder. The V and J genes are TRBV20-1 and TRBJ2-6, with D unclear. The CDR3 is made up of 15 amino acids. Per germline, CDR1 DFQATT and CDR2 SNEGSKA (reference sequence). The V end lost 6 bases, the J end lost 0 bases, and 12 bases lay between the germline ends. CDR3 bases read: TGCAGTGCAAGGCCTCAATTCTCTGGGGCCAACGTC. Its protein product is CSARPQFSGANV. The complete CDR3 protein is CSARPQFSGANVLTF.

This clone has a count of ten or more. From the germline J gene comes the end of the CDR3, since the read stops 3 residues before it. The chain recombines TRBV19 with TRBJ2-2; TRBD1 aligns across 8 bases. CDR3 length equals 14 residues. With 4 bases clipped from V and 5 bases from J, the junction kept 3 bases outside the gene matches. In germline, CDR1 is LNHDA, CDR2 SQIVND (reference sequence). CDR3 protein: CASSKGQETGELFF. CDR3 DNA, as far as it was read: TGTGCCAGTAGTAAGGGACAGGAAACCGGGGAG.

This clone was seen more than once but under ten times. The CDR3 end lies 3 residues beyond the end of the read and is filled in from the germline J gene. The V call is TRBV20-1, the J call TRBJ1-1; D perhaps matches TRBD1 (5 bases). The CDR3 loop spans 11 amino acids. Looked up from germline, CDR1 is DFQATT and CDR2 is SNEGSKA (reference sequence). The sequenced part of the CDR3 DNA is TGCAGTGCCACGCGGGGGGAACAA. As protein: CSATRGEQ. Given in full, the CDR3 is CSATRGEQAFF.

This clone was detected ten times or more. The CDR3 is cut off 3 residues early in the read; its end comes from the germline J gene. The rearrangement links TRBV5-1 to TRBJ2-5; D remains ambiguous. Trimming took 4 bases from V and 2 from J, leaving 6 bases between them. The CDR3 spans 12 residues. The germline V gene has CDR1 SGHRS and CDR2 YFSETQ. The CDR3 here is CASSPQQETQYF. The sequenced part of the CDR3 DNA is TGCGCCAGCAGCCCTCAGCAAGAGACC.

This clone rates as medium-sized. Incomplete CDR3 DNA: TGCAGTGCTCCTGGGACTTTTAGCACAGATACG. It specifies CSAPGTFSTDT. The entire CDR3 sequence reads CSAPGTFSTDTQYF. The genes are TRBV20-1 and TRBJ2-3; possibly TRBD2 for D (6 bases). The read halts 3 residues ahead of the CDR3 end, with the missing end drawn from the germline J gene. The CDR3 length is 14 residues. Germline loops: CDR1 DFQATT, CDR2 SNEGSKA (reference sequence). Trimming shortened V by 5 bases and J by 0 bases, and 12 bases separated the two germline ends.

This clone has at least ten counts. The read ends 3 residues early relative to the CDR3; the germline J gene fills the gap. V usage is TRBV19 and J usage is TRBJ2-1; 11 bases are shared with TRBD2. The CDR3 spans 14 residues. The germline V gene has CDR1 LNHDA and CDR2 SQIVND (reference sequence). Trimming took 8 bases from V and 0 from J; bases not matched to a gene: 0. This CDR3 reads CASLAGGSYNEQFF. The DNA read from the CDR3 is TGTGCCAGTCTAGCGGGGGGCTCCTACAATGAG.